Listed here are 24 T cell receptor beta chains from one sample, sequenced in a study of blood T cells in healthy people across ages. Primed by a sample-barcoded 5' primer and a J-beta primer mix, a second PCR proceeded for roughly 6 to 12 cycles. A single record per CDR3 protein comes from TCRdb applying MiXCR to the 5' RACE reads. This table holds about 840,000 distinct CDR3 sequences, 25% to 35% found once. These data also formed part of another study, on T cells of mothers and their children.

The sequenced sample was blood. The receptors originated from a middle-aged woman in good health.

The J gene is TRBJ2-1, the V gene TRBV6-2 or TRBV6-3; TRBD2 agrees at 9 bases. CDR3 size: 11 residues. Trimming at V came to 7 bases and at J to 15 bases, leaving 7 bases not matched to a gene. Germline V lookup: CDR1 MNHEY, CDR2 SVGEGT. CDR3 loop: CASTHGLARFF. The DNA of the CDR3 is TGTGCCAGCACCCACGGACTAGCGCGGTTCTTC.

The chain links TRBV29-1 to TRBJ2-7; a weak D match, TRBD1 (5 bases). Germline CDR1 reads SQVTM; CDR2 reads ANQGSEA. CDR3 length equals 14 residues. The V end was cut by 4 bases, the J end by 6 bases, with 19 bases between. The CDR3 DNA is TGCAGCGTTGTCGTCCCCGCAGGGCCGGGCGAGCAGTACTTC. It is translated as CSVVVPAGPGEQYF.

The chain combines TRBV12-3 or TRBV12-4 with TRBJ2-6, with 8 nucleotides matching TRBD1. The CDR3 extends over 20 amino acids. V was clipped by 5 bases and J by 0 bases; unmatched bases: 15. In nucleotides, the CDR3 is TGTGCCAGCAGTCCCGGTGTGATGGGGACAGGTCACTCTGGGGCCAACGTCCTGACTTTC. This codes for CASSPGVMGTGHSGANVLTF.

This clonotype was found a few times. The chain employs TRBV28 and TRBJ1-2, with 9 bases that match TRBD1. The germline V gene has CDR1 MDHEN and CDR2 SYDVKM. This CDR3 has 11 amino acids. Here the CDR3 DNA reads TGTGCTGTAGACAGGGGGACTGGCTACACCTTC. Amino acids: CAVDRGTGYTF.

The chain combines TRBV7-2 with TRBJ2-7; weak D call: TRBD2 (5 bases). Germline-derived CDR1 and CDR2 are SGHTA and FQGNSA. The CDR3 contains 13 residues. Between the trimmed V and J ends, which lost 5 bases and 0 bases, there was a span of 8 bases. This CDR3 is CASSGLYSYEQYF. As DNA, the CDR3 is TGTGCCAGCAGCGGACTGTACTCCTACGAGCAGTACTTC.

This clonotype was picked up many times. This chain uses TRBV6-5 with TRBJ2-5; 10 bases fit TRBD2. This CDR3 region has 17 residues. CDR1 and CDR2 from the germline V gene are MNHEY and SVGAGI. Germline trimming cut 0 bases from V and 2 bases from J; bases unmatched to any gene: 6. The CDR3 DNA reads as TGTGCCAGCAGTTACTCTGTGGTAGCGGGGGGTCAAGAGACCCAGTACTTC. Translated, it gives CASSYSVVAGGQETQYF.

For this clonotype: At one boundary the junction diverges from the germline segment, which might be a read error. The V call is TRBV6-5, the J call TRBJ2-7; 10 nucleotides line up with TRBD1. Germline V gene lookup returns CDR1 MNHEY and CDR2 SVGAGI. The CDR3 is 14 amino acids. CDR3 in DNA: TGTACCAGCGCCCGGGACAGGGGTTCCTACGAGCAGTACTTC. Amino acid sequence: CTSARDRGSYEQYF.

V is TRBV7-2 and J is TRBJ1-1; D is uncertain. Germline V CDR1 and CDR2: SGHTA, FQGNSA. This CDR3 is built from 15 residues. Trimming shortened V by 4 bases and J by 0 bases, and 12 bases separated the two germline ends. DNA for the CDR3: TGTGCCAGCAGCTCTCAGAAAACAGTGAACACTGAAGCTTTCTTT. As protein: CASSSQKTVNTEAFF.

This clonotype was detected only a few times. The chain couples TRBV30 to TRBJ2-7; D is perhaps TRBD1 (5 bases). Between the trimmed V and J ends, which lost 4 bases and 1 base, there was a span of 11 bases. The length of the CDR3 is 13 residues. The germline V gene encodes CDR1 GTSNPN and CDR2 SVGIG (reference sequence). CDR3 nucleotides: TGTGCCTGGAACCCAGGGTTTTCCTACGAGCAGTACTTC. Protein sequence: CAWNPGFSYEQYF.

This clonotype was observed a handful of times. The J gene is TRBJ1-2, the V gene TRBV12-3 or TRBV12-4, with D tentatively TRBD1 (5 bases). Trimming left V 6 bases short and J 7 bases short, with 15 bases between. The CDR3 has 13 amino acids. CDR3 DNA: TGTGCCAGCAGCCTCCCGACAGCCCGTGGCTACACCTTC. This codes for CASSLPTARGYTF.

This clonotype was observed a few times. The J gene is TRBJ2-5, the V gene TRBV7-2; no clear D gene. This CDR3 spans 14 amino acids. Between the trimmed V and J ends, which lost 1 base and 9 bases, there was a span of 15 bases. Per the germline V gene, CDR1 is SGHTA and CDR2 is FQGNSA. The CDR3 coding sequence is TGTGCCAGCAGCTTAGAAGTGGGTCTGAGACCCCAGTACTTC. Translation gives CASSLEVGLRPQYF.

V usage is TRBV24-1 and J usage is TRBJ2-5, with D possibly being TRBD1 (5 bases). Germline V gene sequence: CDR1 KGHDR, CDR2 SFDVKD. The CDR3 runs 16 residues. Deletions cut 4 bases from V and 3 bases from J, with 17 bases between. CDR3 region: CATSDTGLMSKETQYF. The CDR3 DNA follows: TGTGCCACCAGTGACACAGGTTTGATGTCCAAAGAGACCCAGTACTTC.

This clonotype was counted many times. The rearrangement joins TRBV12-3 or TRBV12-4 to TRBJ2-6, with D possibly being TRBD1 (6 bases). With 3 bases removed from V and 0 bases from J, the gap between germline ends came to 9 bases. The CDR3 length is 16 residues. This CDR3 reads CASSFARGSGANVLTF. CDR3 nucleotide sequence: TGTGCCAGCAGTTTCGCCAGGGGCTCTGGGGCCAACGTCCTGACTTTC.

This clonotype was recorded at least ten times. The chain couples TRBV15 to TRBJ2-7, with D perhaps matching TRBD1 (5 bases). The CDR3 sequence is 12 residues long. V lost 3 bases and J 4 bases, leaving 7 bases between the germline ends. The V gene's germline CDR1 is LNHNV and CDR2 YYDKDF (reference sequence). DNA of the CDR3: TGTGCCACCAGCAGGGACATTTACGAGCAGTACTTC. Translation: CATSRDIYEQYF. Full variable domain (missing parts from reference TRBV15 and TRBJ2-7): DAMVIQNPRYQVTQFGKPVTLSCSQTLNHNVMYWYQQKSSQAPKLLFHYYDKDFNNEADTPDNFQSRRPNTSFCFLDIRSPGLGDTAMYLCATSRDIYEQYFGPGTRLTVT.

To note about this clonotype: This could be a read error, since a much larger clone is one nucleotide away. This chain uses TRBV12-3 or TRBV12-4 with TRBJ1-2; D remains unclear. With 1 base removed from V and 7 bases from J, the gap between germline ends came to 10 bases. CDR3 length: 13 residues. CDR3 protein: CASSLGRVRGYTF. CDR3 bases: TGTGCCAGCAGTTTAGGGCGCGTTCGTGGCTACACCTTC.

The V gene is TRBV2, the J gene TRBJ1-1; no reliable D call. Per the germline V gene, CDR1 is SNHLY and CDR2 is FYNNEI. This CDR3 region has 13 residues. V dropped 7 bases and J dropped 3 bases, with 12 bases sitting between them. The CDR3 coding sequence is TGTGCCAGCATCCGGGGAGGAGACACTGAAGCTTTCTTT. Residues: CASIRGGDTEAFF.

In this sample, this clonotype turned up many times. The chain couples TRBV7-8 to TRBJ2-1; no clear D gene. Trimming left V 5 bases short and J 8 bases short, with 19 bases between. Germline CDR1 and CDR2: SGHVS and FQNEAQ. The CDR3 extends over 15 amino acids. The CDR3 loop reads CASSLLRTGDHEQFF. The DNA for the CDR3 is TGTGCCAGCAGCCTACTAAGGACGGGCGACCATGAGCAGTTCTTC.

Only a few counts were recorded for this clonotype. This chain uses TRBV20-1 with TRBJ1-2; the D gene is possibly TRBD1 (6 bases). With 3 bases removed from V and 8 bases from J, the gap between germline ends came to 19 bases. CDR1 and CDR2 (germline): DFQATT, SNEGSKA (reference sequence). The CDR3 extends over 14 amino acids. The DNA for the CDR3 is TGCAGTGCTAGCCAAAACAGGGCGGTCGAGGGCTACACCTTC. Protein: CSASQNRAVEGYTF.

This chain links TRBV7-8 with TRBJ1-1; TRBD1 agrees at 7 bases. This CDR3 has 15 amino acids. Germline CDR1 and CDR2: SGHVS and FQNEAQ. V was pared by 6 bases and J by 1 base, with 8 bases of the junction left unmatched. CDR3 protein: CASSYPTGKNTEAFF. The CDR3 nucleotides are TGTGCCAGCAGTTACCCGACAGGGAAGAACACTGAAGCTTTCTTT.

In the case of this clonotype: A much more abundant neighbour one base away suggests this may be a read error. The chain is built from TRBV10-3 and TRBJ2-7; TRBD1 matches 9 bases. The J call may be incorrect, as the DNA end agrees better with TRBJ2-5. From germline, CDR1 is ENHRY and CDR2 SYGVKD. This CDR3 is built from 12 residues. This CDR3 is CVIGDRAETQYF. The CDR3 coding sequence is TGTGTCATCGGGGACAGGGCTGAGACCCAGTACTTC.

This clonotype was observed many times. The rearrangement joins TRBV28 to TRBJ2-1; 10 nucleotides align to TRBD2. CDR3 length equals 15 residues. Germline V gives CDR1 MDHEN, CDR2 SYDVKM. Trimming took 3 bases from V and 5 from J; bases not matched to a gene: 4. The CDR3 loop is CASSFSGGPHNEQFF. The CDR3 DNA reads as TGTGCCAGCAGTTTTAGCGGGGGGCCGCACAATGAGCAGTTCTTC.

V is TRBV7-2 and J is TRBJ1-6; 9 nucleotides align to TRBD1. This CDR3 comprises 14 residues. Looked up from germline, CDR1 is SGHTA and CDR2 is FQGNSA. V gave up 5 bases and J gave up 14 bases; unmatched junction bases: 10. This CDR3 is CASSVFRQGDTLHF. As DNA, the CDR3 is TGTGCCAGCAGCGTATTCAGACAGGGGGACACCCTCCACTTT.

J is TRBJ2-5 and V is TRBV5-1; tentatively, D is TRBD1 (6 bases). The CDR3 spans 12 residues. Germline V gene lookup returns CDR1 SGHRS and CDR2 YFSETQ. Trimming removed 0 bases at V and 12 bases at J, with 12 bases between. The CDR3, as DNA: TGCGCCAGCAGCTTGGAGGGGGTAGCCAAGTACTTC. The encoded protein is CASSLEGVAKYF.

The table lists this clonotype with many counts. The CDR3, as DNA: TGTGCCAGCAGTGAAGGCACGACCAATCAGCCCCAGCATTTT. This gives the protein CASSEGTTNQPQHF. J is TRBJ1-5 and V is TRBV2, with D hard to call. This CDR3 contains 14 residues. V was pared by 1 base and J by 3 bases, with 7 bases between. CDR1 and CDR2 from the germline V gene are SNHLY and FYNNEI.